This T cell receptor beta chain was identified during a study of blood T cell repertoires in COVID-19. Across the study: Italy, Spain and the United States were the sources of the convalescent and acute COVID-19 samples. Nucleic acid was either cDNA or gDNA, and it came from T cells, B-cell-depleted T cells, or PBMCs.

Germline V gene data show CDR1 as SGHVS and CDR2 as FQNEAQ. The CDR3 is made up of 16 amino acids. The V and J ends lost 1 base and 4 bases respectively, with 17 bases between them. This clone was detected only once. In the authors' workflow: From reference gene primer amplification, estimates of nucleated cell counts were derived. Sequenced by immunoSEQ multiplex PCR; TCRdb stores in-frame clones only, minus some. V, J and clone size are taken as reported in that table, and D and trimming were inferred from the DNA itself. The sample lists 55,000 to 75,000 clones; 80% to 85% were seen once. This receptor was identified in a human donor in a cohort sampled during active COVID-19. Sequencing was performed on peripheral blood. This chain uses TRBV7-8 with TRBJ2-7, with D possibly being TRBD2 (6 bases). CDR3 amino acids: CASSLGGELNAYEQYF. The DNA for the CDR3 is TGTGCCAGCAGCTTAGGCGGGGAGTTAAATGCGTACGAGCAGTACTTC. The full variable domain, its missing parts supplied by reference TRBV7-8 and TRBJ2-7, is GAGVSQSPRYKVAKRGQDVALRCDPISGHVSLFWYQQALGQGPEFLTYFQNEAQLDKSGLPSDRFFAERPEGSVSTLKIQRTQQEDSAVYLCASSLGGELNAYEQYFGPGTRLTVT.